A single sample is the source of the 27 T cell receptor beta chains below, sequenced in a study of Ad26.COV2.S vaccination and SARS-CoV-2 variants. Documented treatment: around 19 received Ad26.COV2.S at low or high dose, single or two shots; about 5 received placebo; per-sample allocation not given. Sampling was done on day 63 after the first vaccine or placebo injection. Only in-frame clones appear in the TCRdb table, and some are missing; sequencing was by immunoSEQ multiplex PCR. The sample carries over 300,000 clones, around four fifths recorded once. The specimen was peripheral blood, collected in a trial of Ad26.COV2.S vaccine versus placebo. Receptors were obtained from a person between 18 and 59 years old who received the Ad26.COV2.S COVID-19 vaccine or a placebo.

This clone was counted a single time. The chain carries TRBV4-3 and TRBJ2-1, with 10 bases matching TRBD2. J lost 8 bases, V lost 4 bases, and 14 bases had no gene match. Germline CDR1 LGHNA, CDR2 YSLEER. The CDR3 is 17 residues long. The CDR3 DNA is TGCGCCAGCAGCCCGTATTACTTAGCGGGGGGCCGGGATGAGCAGTTCTTC. It is translated as CASSPYYLAGGRDEQFF.

The CDR3 protein is CASSYLPILLSNEQFF. CDR3 bases: TGTGCCAGCAGTTACCTCCCTATCTTGCTATCAAATGAGCAGTTCTTC. The chain joins TRBV6-2 or TRBV6-3 to TRBJ2-1; D remains ambiguous. CDR1 is MNHEY, CDR2 SVGEGT, per germline. V dropped 2 bases and J dropped 7 bases, with 18 bases sitting between them. The CDR3 consists of 16 residues.

DNA of the CDR3: TGTGCCAGCAGCCCCGGGACTAGGGCTTTCTTT. Amino acids: CASSPGTRAFF. This rearrangement joins TRBV7-9 to TRBJ1-1; a weak D match, TRBD1 (5 bases). Germline CDR1 SEHNR, CDR2 FQNEAQ (reference sequence). V was shortened by 5 bases and J by 11 bases, with 12 bases between the two germline ends. The CDR3 is 11 residues long.

This clone showed up just once. This rearrangement joins TRBV2 to TRBJ1-5, with TRBD1 as a possible D gene (5 bases). V dropped 3 bases and J dropped 0 bases, with 6 bases sitting between them. Germline values: CDR1 SNHLY, CDR2 FYNNEI. The CDR3 extends over 14 amino acids. The CDR3 DNA reads as TGTGCCAGCAGTGAGGGGCATAGCAATCAGCCCCAGCATTTT. It yields the protein CASSEGHSNQPQHF.

This clone showed up just a few times. The chain carries TRBV11-2 and TRBJ1-6; D is uncertain. CDR3 length: 11 amino acids. V shed 0 bases and J shed 10 bases, with 1 base lying between them. Germline lookup yields CDR1 SGHAT and CDR2 FQNNGV. CDR3 DNA sequence: TGTGCCAGCAGCTTAGACTCACCCCTCCACTTT. Its translation is CASSLDSPLHF. The full variable domain, in which reference TRBV11-2 and TRBJ1-6 provide the parts outside the CDR3, is EAGVAQSPRYKIIEKRQSVAFWCNPISGHATLYWYQQILGQGPKLLIQFQNNGVVDDSQLPKDRFSAERLKGVDSTLKIQPAKLEDSAVYLCASSLDSPLHFGNGTRLTVT.

The rearrangement links TRBV6-5 to TRBJ1-4; no clear D gene. Germline lookup yields CDR1 MNHEY and CDR2 SVGAGI. Trimming left V 4 bases short and J 6 bases short, with 6 bases between. The CDR3 contains 12 residues. CDR3 sequence: CASSSLHEKLFF. The CDR3 bases are TGTGCCAGCAGTTCGCTCCATGAAAAACTGTTTTTT.

The chain recombines TRBV5-6 with TRBJ2-3; 11 bases are shared with TRBD2. CDR1 and CDR2 (germline): SGHDT, YYEEEE. This CDR3 is 16 amino acids long. With 0 bases clipped from V and 4 bases from J, the junction kept 4 bases outside the gene matches. CDR3 nucleotides: TGTGCCAGCAGCTTGGGTAAACTAGCGGGAGCAGATACGCAGTATTTT. As protein: CASSLGKLAGADTQYF.

This sequence joins TRBV5-1 and TRBJ1-5, with a tentative D call TRBD1 (5 bases). The V gene lost 0 bases and the J gene lost 0 bases, with 7 bases spanning the gap. Germline loops: CDR1 SGHRS, CDR2 YFSETQ. The CDR3 has 15 residues. The chain's CDR3 is CASSLGGTSNQPQHF. The CDR3 region has the DNA TGCGCCAGCAGCTTGGGGGGGACTAGCAATCAGCCCCAGCATTTT.

The chain joins TRBV20-1 to TRBJ2-3; D is possibly TRBD2 (5 bases). Trimming removed 5 bases at V and 6 bases at J, with 9 bases between. This CDR3 region has 11 residues. The germline gives CDR1 DFQATT, CDR2 SNEGSKA (reference sequence). CDR3 amino acids: CSAGLGDTQYF. Here the CDR3 DNA reads TGCAGTGCTGGACTTGGGGATACGCAGTATTTT.

Here the CDR3 DNA reads TGTGCCAGCAGCTTGGCAGGGAGCGGTGAAAAACTGTTTTTT. Translating it yields CASSLAGSGEKLFF. This sequence joins TRBV5-4 and TRBJ1-4, with D possibly being TRBD1 (5 bases). The V and J ends lost 0 bases and 7 bases respectively, with 10 bases between them. The length of the CDR3 is 14 residues. Germline CDR1 SGHNT, CDR2 YYREEE (reference sequence).

A remark on this clone: The sample contains more than one DNA sequence encoding this CDR3. This chain joins TRBV18 and TRBJ2-1, with TRBD2 matching 10 bases. This CDR3 comprises 15 residues. Germline V gives CDR1 KGHSH, CDR2 LQKENI. J was trimmed by 3 bases and V by 3 bases; bases with no gene match: 2. The CDR3 DNA follows: TGTGCCAGCTCACCCGGGACTAGCGACTACAATGAGCAGTTCTTC. Its protein is CASSPGTSDYNEQFF.

This clone was counted at least ten times. The chain recombines TRBV2 with TRBJ2-1, with 9 bases aligning to TRBD2. J lost 8 bases, V lost 6 bases, and 11 bases had no gene match. The CDR3 extends over 15 amino acids. CDR1 SNHLY and CDR2 FYNNEI come from the germline V gene. The CDR3 bases are TGTGCCAGCAGCACCCGGATAGCGGGAGTTGATGAGCAGTTCTTC. This sequence encodes CASSTRIAGVDEQFF.

The chain is built from TRBV7-9 and TRBJ2-7; no clear D gene. The CDR3 totals 11 residues. CDR1 is SEHNR, CDR2 FQNEAQ, per germline (reference sequence). The ends were cut back, 6 bases at V and 5 bases at J, with 8 bases in the middle. CDR3 residues: CASRLLNEQYF. The CDR3 nucleotides read TGTGCCAGCAGGCTCTTGAACGAGCAGTACTTC.

The gene calls are TRBV2 and TRBJ2-3; 8 nucleotides agree with TRBD2. The trim removed 6 bases at V and 2 bases at J, leaving 7 bases unmatched. This CDR3 contains 15 residues. Germline CDR1 and CDR2: SNHLY and FYNNEI. Written as DNA, the CDR3 is TGTGCCAGCAGGAACGCGGGGGGACACACAGATACGCAGTATTTT. Translation gives CASRNAGGHTDTQYF.

The V gene is TRBV6-1, the J gene TRBJ2-7; D remains ambiguous. The V gene lost 1 base and the J gene lost 0 bases, with 10 bases spanning the gap. The CDR3 totals 15 residues. Germline V gene lookup returns CDR1 MNHNS and CDR2 SASEGT. CDR3 amino acids: CASSEDSVGSYEQYF. The DNA of the CDR3 is TGTGCCAGCAGTGAAGATTCGGTTGGCTCCTACGAGCAGTACTTC.

Of note for this clone: The junction departs from the called germline gene at one end, perhaps through a read error. The chain couples TRBV6-5 to TRBJ2-3, with TRBD2 matching over 15 bases. The CDR3 contains 13 residues. CDR1 and CDR2 (germline): MNHEY, SVGAGI. The CDR3: CASTGLAGGRDHF. CDR3 sequence (DNA): TGTGCCAGCACCGGACTAGCGGGGGGGCGGGACCATTTT.

The J gene is TRBJ2-1, the V gene TRBV11-3; TRBD2 agrees at 9 bases. The germline gives CDR1 SGHNT, CDR2 YENEEA. CDR3 length equals 16 residues. The junction had 9 bases not matched to a gene; V was cut back by 0 bases and J by 9 bases. The CDR3 region has the DNA TGTGCCAGCAGCTTAGATCTGATAGCGGGAGAAGGTGAGCAGTTCTTC. Translation gives CASSLDLIAGEGEQFF.

This clone was recorded many times. This chain uses TRBV6-1 with TRBJ2-3; 11 bases line up with TRBD2. The trim removed 2 bases at V and 4 bases at J, leaving 2 bases unmatched. The CDR3 contains 15 residues. Looked up from germline, CDR1 is MNHNS and CDR2 is SASEGT. Here the CDR3 DNA reads TGTGCCAGCAGTGAATTTAGCGGGGGGGCAGATACGCAGTATTTT. Its protein is CASSEFSGGADTQYF.

The chain combines TRBV14 with TRBJ1-4; D gene unclear. The CDR3 is 16 amino acids. Trimming took 1 base from V and 3 from J, leaving 12 bases between them. Germline-derived CDR1 and CDR2 are SGHDN and FVKESK. CDR3 coding DNA: TGTGCCAGCAGCCAAGGTTTAACGAGGGCTAATGAAAAACTGTTTTTT. Its protein product is CASSQGLTRANEKLFF.

The chain employs TRBV27 and TRBJ2-7; D gene unclear. The CDR3 length is 15 residues. V gave up 1 base and J gave up 1 base, with 11 bases separating them. CDR1 is MNHEY and CDR2 is SMNVEV in the germline V gene (reference sequence). CDR3 nucleotide sequence: TGTGCCAGCAGTTTATACCCGACACCATCCTACGAGCAGTACTTC. Encoded protein: CASSLYPTPSYEQYF.

The chain has TRBV3-1 (or the pseudogene TRBV3-2) and TRBJ1-5; 8 positions match TRBD1. Germline CDR1 reads LGHDT; CDR2 reads YNNKEL (reference sequence). The CDR3 extends over 14 amino acids. The J segment lost 9 bases and the V segment lost 4 bases, leaving 8 bases of the junction unmatched. CDR3 residues: CASSPRTGSRPQHF. DNA for the CDR3: TGTGCCAGCAGCCCGAGGACAGGGAGTCGGCCCCAGCATTTT.

The chain recombines TRBV7-9 with TRBJ1-1, with a possible D match to TRBD1 (5 bases). The CDR3 consists of 15 residues. Trimming shortened V by 3 bases and J by 6 bases, and 17 bases separated the two germline ends. Per the germline V gene, CDR1 is SEHNR and CDR2 is FQNEAQ (reference sequence). The CDR3 loop reads CASSFDIRDVSEAFF. In DNA form, the CDR3 reads TGTGCCAGCAGCTTCGACATCAGGGATGTGTCTGAAGCTTTCTTT.

This clone was observed a single time. This chain uses TRBV19 with TRBJ1-2; D is ambiguous. This CDR3 is built from 15 residues. Germline V gene lookup returns CDR1 LNHDA and CDR2 SQIVND (reference sequence). Trimming stripped 5 bases from V and 4 bases from J, with 17 bases between. Here the CDR3 DNA reads TGTGCCAGTAGTTTGCGCAGAGATGATCCCTATGGCTACACCTTC. Amino acids: CASSLRRDDPYGYTF.

The J gene is TRBJ1-2, the V gene TRBV11-2; 10 bases map to TRBD1. Germline CDR1 SGHAT, CDR2 FQNNGV. Trimming removed 5 bases from V and 6 bases from J; junction bases left unmatched: 9. The CDR3 has 15 amino acids. CDR3 sequence (DNA): TGTGCCAGCAGCCCCCTCACGGGACAGGGGAATGGCTACACCTTC. Residues: CASSPLTGQGNGYTF. The whole variable domain, filled in from reference TRBV11-2 and TRBJ1-2, reads EAGVAQSPRYKIIEKRQSVAFWCNPISGHATLYWYQQILGQGPKLLIQFQNNGVVDDSQLPKDRFSAERLKGVDSTLKIQPAKLEDSAVYLCASSPLTGQGNGYTFGSGTRLTVV.

The chain combines TRBV29-1 with TRBJ1-3, with 8 bases identical to TRBD1. Germline CDR1 and CDR2: SQVTM and ANQGSEA. This CDR3 comprises 13 residues. V shed 6 bases and J 8 bases; nucleotides not matched to a gene: 9. The DNA for the CDR3 is TGCAGCGTACGACAGGGGCAGGTGGACACCATATATTTT. Protein sequence: CSVRQGQVDTIYF.

Only a few counts were recorded for this clone. The chain is built from TRBV12-5 and TRBJ2-1, with 11 bases matching TRBD2. V lost 3 bases, J lost 7 bases, and 5 bases stayed unmatched. CDR3 size: 15 residues. Germline V gene data show CDR1 as LGHNT and CDR2 as FRNRAP. Here the CDR3 reads CASGLSSGGPNEQFF. In DNA form, the CDR3 reads TGTGCTAGTGGTTTATCTAGCGGGGGGCCTAATGAGCAGTTCTTC.

This sequence joins TRBV5-4 and TRBJ1-4; perhaps TRBD1 as D (5 bases). The CDR3 length is 15 residues. The germline gives CDR1 SGHNT, CDR2 YYREEE (reference sequence). The ends were cut back, 4 bases at V and 3 bases at J, with 13 bases in the middle. The CDR3 loop reads CASSRWGAPNEKLFF. CDR3 in DNA: TGTGCCAGCAGCCGCTGGGGCGCGCCTAATGAAAAACTGTTTTTT.